The entry that follows covers one T cell receptor (beta chain) sequence. The data were obtained in a study of blood T cell repertoires in COVID-19. Overall study context: Researchers got acute and convalescent COVID-19 samples from the United States, Italy and Spain. T cells, B-cell-depleted T cells, or PBMCs provided the cDNA or gDNA that served as material.

Repertoires were generated with immunoSEQ multiplex PCR, while TCRdb's copy carries only in-frame clones and drops some. The table has about 200,000 clones, approximately 87% seen once. V dropped 2 bases and J dropped 4 bases, with 5 bases sitting between them. This CDR3 is built from 12 residues. From germline, CDR1 is KGHSH and CDR2 LQKENI. The sequence derives from a man in his fifties or sixties who had recovered from COVID-19. This chain uses TRBV18 with TRBJ2-5, with unresolved D. The sequenced sample consisted of peripheral blood. CDR3 region: CASSPGRETQYF. The CDR3, as DNA: TGTGCCAGCTCACCAGGCAGAGAGACCCAGTACTTC.